What follows describes a single TCR beta chain. Assay: immunoSEQ multiplex PCR; the TCRdb copy retains only in-frame clones and omits some. In the table there are tens of thousands of clones, roughly 96% of which are singletons. This sample is part of a study of shared T cell receptors in the human thymus. This receptor was obtained from a human donor. Material for sequencing was thymocytes.

In DNA form, the CDR3 reads TGTGCCAGCACCTGGACAGACCGCAATCAGCCCCAGCATTTT. This gives the protein CASTWTDRNQPQHF. The chain employs TRBV6-5 and TRBJ1-5; D possibly corresponds to TRBD1 (6 bases). V was shortened by 7 bases and J by 2 bases, with 12 bases between the two germline ends. The CDR3 is 14 residues long. Germline CDR1 is MNHEY and CDR2 is SVGAGI.